This TCR beta chain was sequenced during a study of OX40 agonist ivuxolimab in advanced cancers. About the study: Ivuxolimab, an antibody that agonizes OX40 (CD134), was administered to the patients. Cohort: 80% to 85% men, mean age approximately 64, aged about 20 to 80.

The germline CDR1 and CDR2 sequences are LNHDA and SQIVND (reference sequence). This CDR3 has 14 amino acids. The trim removed 5 bases at V and 7 bases at J, leaving 7 bases unmatched. Study-level results: The authors also found low normalized T-cell clonal expansion in some nonresponders.

The repertoire was sequenced with immunoSEQ multiplex PCR; TCRdb's copy has only in-frame clones and lacks some. The repertoire has 95,000 to 150,000 clones, roughly 95% of them found once; the top ten carry 0.15% to 0.17%. Concerning this clone: Its specificity is unknown.

Source: CD4+ or CD8+ T cells sorted from blood, taken in a trial of the OX40 agonist ivuxolimab. The chain uses TRBV19 and TRBJ1-4, with 7 bases aligning to TRBD1. The TCR was taken from an adult with an advanced solid tumor such as melanoma, head and neck, liver or kidney cancer. The DNA of the CDR3 is TGTGCCAGTAGTGTTACAGGGGTGCCTGAAAAACTGTTTTTT. Translating gives CASSVTGVPEKLFF.